Listed here is a single T cell receptor beta chain. Its antigen target is currently unknown. No per-base quality is available; no much larger clone lies one base away. The entry originates in a study of cytomegalovirus exposure and HLA in healthy donors (dated by TCRdb to 2016 to 2017). In terms of the full investigation: An earlier analysis of 587 of the donors reported 250 to 300 Gb of sequence data and roughly 120 million unique TCR beta sequences obtained from roughly 180 million T cells. Roughly 310 gigabases of sequencing data and 70 million to 85 million unique TCR sequences were included in an early release covering under 650 HLA-typed donors. Of the 398 genotyped donors, over 70% fell in the genetic ancestry cluster associated with self-reported Caucasian donors. The study aimed to test whether cataloging public T cell receptors could reveal signatures of past pathogen exposure. The study profiled the T cell repertoires of hundreds of subjects by immunosequencing and related them to cytomegalovirus serostatus. In addition to the first cohort of 666 subjects, a separate validation cohort of 100 to 150 different subjects was used. The study combined high-throughput TCR immunosequencing, statistical association of individual TCRs with disease status, and machine learning to predict cytomegalovirus infection status. In a later analysis, previously published TCR beta repertoires from 550 to 700 donors were re-analyzed and high-resolution HLA genotyping was added so that TCR occurrence patterns could be studied. The later analysis used no new phenotypic data to find candidate immune exposures, relying instead on TCR beta sequences and their occurrence across donors. An earlier analysis of several hundred of the donors applied high-throughput TCR beta sequencing to assess whether each TCR beta V gene segment acted as functional or pseudogenic. Donor age, sex, ethnicity and CMV serostatus were compiled together with the repertoire data. A later genetic analysis used genome-wide SNP genotypes for about 55% of the 666 donors, treating that subset as a discovery cohort. All discovery cohort repertoires had been generated using a single sequencing platform. Both class I and class II loci were covered by HLA typing, at four-digit resolution. The number of donors typed differed by locus, with roughly 629-640 for A, B, C, DRB1 and DQB1, roughly 520 for DQA1, 606 for DPA1, and under 490 for DPB1. Five DR-DQ haplotypes were handled as single units for association and clustering, since linkage in the cohort was strong. Across 398 genotyped donors of the cohort, an average of roughly 250,000 unique TCR beta nucleotide sequences per donor were sequenced, and 15% to 20% of those sequences were non-productive. Broad study findings and their caveats: Cytomegalovirus status was reported to be diagnosed by the classifier with high specificity and sensitivity in both the original and validation cohorts. In the study, some 160 TCR beta chains were listed as associated with cytomegalovirus. A cluster of highly shared sequence variants was judged likely to be a technical artifact of the sequencing pipeline. In a later analysis, TCR association rates were found to vary across HLA loci, with the most associated TCRs seen for DRB1 alleles and the fewest for HLA-C alleles. Specific HLA alleles were associated with 16,951 TCR beta sequences at a false discovery rate of 0.05 in a later analysis. Some IMGT-functional V segments, including TRBV6-2 and TRBV6-3, could not be told apart with the 87-base-pair reads, so those segments were excluded. Several of the top co-occurrence clusters appeared to be linked to parvovirus B19, influenza, CMV and Epstein-Barr virus, according to a later analysis. A few of the identified cytomegalovirus-associated TCR beta chains were confirmed in vitro to be specific for cytomegalovirus antigens. The authors suggested that the approach could potentially be extended to other disease states and immunological phenotypes. Only TCR beta chains were sequenced in this cohort, and the absence of alpha or paired-chain data limited detectable features. Compared with equally common non-associated chains, HLA-associated TCR beta chains in a later analysis were more clonally expanded and had lower generation probabilities. Because HLA typing was unavailable for some donors at each locus, only the typed subset was used in association tests. Most CMV-associated TCR beta chains appeared to be HLA-restricted in a later analysis, and the HLA associations seemed to be driven largely by CMV exposure. Roughly uniform sequencing depth across donors was assumed in presence/absence analyses, although this assumption may not hold. A later genetic analysis reported fewer N-insertions in productive TCRs among donors in an Asian-associated ancestry cluster than the roughly 690-donor mean. Linkage disequilibrium might explain the correlated functional status among segregating V segments, but an unknown experimental factor could not be excluded. Because counts were too low, roughly 18 rarely observed V segments, including chromosome 9 orphons, were left out of the earlier analysis of approximately 500 of the donors. Broadly in line with IMGT annotations, most TCR beta V segments showed up in productive rearrangements about 87% or about 30% of the time in an earlier analysis of 587 of the donors. Immune exposure information for the cohort was limited to CMV serostatus. Most TCR sequences were seen in very few donors, while some public TCRs were found in many individuals. Assigning TCR associations to individual alleles was difficult when HLA alleles, especially DR and DQ, strongly co-occurred. A further reported finding was that TCR beta sequences accurately predicted the HLA-A and HLA-B alleles for most subjects in the first cohort. V-gene and J-gene trimming of TCR beta chains was associated with a missense DCLRE1C variant in a later genetic analysis, and the association was replicated in an independent cohort.

V loses 8 bases of germline sequence and J loses 2 bases, and the interval between the two ends is 10 bases. The CDR1 and CDR2 encoded by the germline V gene are MDHEN and SYDVKM. The CDR3 has 13 amino acids, counting the end cysteine and phenylalanine. Just the 39-base CDR3 DNA is kept, in frame starting at base 1. Library preparation used the immunoSEQ multiplex PCR assay. The multiplex PCR relied on a mix of 60 forward primers for TCR Vbeta segments and 13 reverse primers for TCR Jbeta segments. Amplification of the CDR3 region of rearranged TCR beta genes was performed with a multiplex PCR assay on genomic DNA. Amplified TCR beta libraries were sequenced as 87-base-pair reads on the Illumina HiSeq System. The study's processing was this. A later analysis counted tens of millions of unique TCR beta chains across the 690 or so repertoires, and some 11 million of these chains were shared by at least two donors. A nearest-neighbor algorithm error-corrected the raw reads and collapsed the reads into unique sequences, merging closely related sequences to remove PCR and sequencing errors. To assign V, D and J gene segments, CDR3 sequences were aligned to IMGT reference sequences. For a sequence to be retained, a match of at least six nucleotides was required to both a V gene segment and a J gene segment. Rearrangements were called productive when the CDR3 lacked stop codons and stayed in frame with V and J; all others were non-productive. Following IMGT convention, CDR3 was defined as the stretch from the second conserved V-encoded cysteine to the conserved J-encoded phenylalanine. The earlier analysis of fewer than 700 of the donors excluded sequences that lacked an unambiguous match to a single V gene segment. In an earlier analysis of 500 to 750 of the donors, V segments were called functional above 56.7% productive rearrangements and were called segregating when the between-donor standard deviation exceeded 5%. A statistical classification framework was built for diagnosing cytomegalovirus status from the catalog of TCR beta chain sequences. In a later analysis, V and J genes were assigned by comparing TCR nucleotide sequences against IMGT/GENE-DB human TR gene sequences. The TCRdist pipeline was used in a later analysis to assign CDR3 sequences and most-parsimonious VDJ recombination scenarios. A later analysis defined each TCR beta chain by its CDR3 amino acid sequence plus V-gene family, and excluded reads lacking a unique V-gene family. In a later analysis, approximately 590 highly shared, low-generation-probability nucleotide sequences were removed to address suspected cross-contamination and a sequencing artifact. For each public chain, a later analysis derived a clonal expansion index from normalized ranks of inferred template counts within each repertoire. Generation probabilities in a later analysis came from a VDJ recombination model fitted to out-of-frame rearrangements, and those results were checked against IGoR. In a later analysis, hypergeometric tests were used to score TCR-TCR, TCR-HLA and TCR-CMV co-occurrence, with a repertoire-size bias correction applied to TCR pairs. To estimate false discovery rates, a later analysis permuted the HLA or CMV assignments 20 times. In a later analysis, co-occurring TCRs were grouped with DBSCAN, and TCRdist sequence similarity was added when clustering was performed within HLA-allele-positive subsets. Repertoires with fewer than 30,000 or more than 120,000 public chains, plus five repertoires with anomalous nucleotide sharing, were excluded from co-occurrence clustering. TCRdb took over this immuneACCESS table, retaining in-frame rearrangements with V and J assigned. Such tables are incomplete; in checked studies, under half of the missing clones stem from an unresolved V gene, and the remainder is unexplained. Clonal size and the V and J genes are those of that table, whereas D and trimming came from the DNA. The sample table shows roughly 99,000 clones, and about 83% are seen once. In total, the top ten clones hold about a sixth of the sample.

In total, more than 500 healthy bone marrow donors made up the cohort. All cohort members were sampled while nominally healthy, although unrecorded immune exposures were likely present. The donor tested CMV seropositive and was one of the 289 seropositive cohort members. A peripheral blood sample was provided by each donor, and peripheral blood mononuclear cells were used for TCR beta sequencing. The Qiagen DNeasy Blood Extraction Kit was used to extract genomic DNA from the blood cell samples. This receptor was taken from a man in his 60s in good health and CMV-seropositive. The rearranged chain carries TRBV28 and TRBJ2-1; the D gene is possibly TRBD2, with 5 bases matching. The sample taken for sequencing was PBMCs. At the DNA level, the sequence is TGTGCCAGCGAACTAGAGGCCTACAATGAGCAGTTCTTC. Protein translation: CASELEAYNEQFF.